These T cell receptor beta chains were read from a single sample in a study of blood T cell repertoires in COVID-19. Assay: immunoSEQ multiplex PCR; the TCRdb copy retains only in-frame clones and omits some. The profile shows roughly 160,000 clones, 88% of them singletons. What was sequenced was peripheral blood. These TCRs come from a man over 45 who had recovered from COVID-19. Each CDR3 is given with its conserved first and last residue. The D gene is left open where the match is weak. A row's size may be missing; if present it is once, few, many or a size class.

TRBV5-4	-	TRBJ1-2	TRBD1	TGTGCCAGCAGCTTGGATGGACAGGGTGGCTACACCTTC	CASSLDGQGGYTF
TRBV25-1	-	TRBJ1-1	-	TGTGCCAGCAGTGACCCAGGGATATGGGGCACTGAAGCTTTCTTT	CASSDPGIWGTEAFF
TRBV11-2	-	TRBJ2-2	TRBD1	TGTGCCAGCAGCTTAGGGCCAGGGGGCAAGAACACCGGGGAGCTGTTTTTT	CASSLGPGGKNTGELFF
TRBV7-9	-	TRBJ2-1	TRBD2	TGTGCCAGCAGCTTCGACCAGCGGGGGCCCTCTCAGCAGTTCTTC	CASSFDQRGPSQQFF
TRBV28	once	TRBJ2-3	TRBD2	TGTGCCAGCAGTTCCTACTCTAGCGGGGGGGCTAGGGATACGCAGTATTTT	CASSSYSSGGARDTQYF
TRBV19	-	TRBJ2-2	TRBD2	TGTGCCAGTATTGGGGGGGTTATCTCCGGGGAGCTGTTTTTT	CASIGGVISGELFF
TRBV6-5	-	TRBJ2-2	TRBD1	TGTGCCAGCAGCCCCGGGACAGTCAGCACCGGGGAGCTGTTTTTT	CASSPGTVSTGELFF
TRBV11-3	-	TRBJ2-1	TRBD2	TGTGCCAGCAGCTTAGGAGCACAGCCTAGCGGATACAATGAGCAGTTCTTC	CASSLGAQPSGYNEQFF
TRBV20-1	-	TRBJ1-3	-	TGCAGTGCTAGTAATGACGGGAGCTCTGGAAACACCATATATTTT	CSASNDGSSGNTIYF
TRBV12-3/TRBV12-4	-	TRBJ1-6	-	TGTGCCAGCAGGCCCAGGACAGACTCACCCCTCCACTTT	CASRPRTDSPLHF
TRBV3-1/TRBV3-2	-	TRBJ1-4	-	TGTGCCAGCAGCCCACAGGGTTTCAGGGCTAATGAAAAACTGTTTTTT	CASSPQGFRANEKLFF
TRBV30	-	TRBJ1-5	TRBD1	TGTGCCTGGAGTGCACCGGGACAGGGTTGTCAGCCCCAGCATTTT	CAWSAPGQGCQPQHF
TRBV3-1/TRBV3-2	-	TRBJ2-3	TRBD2	TGTGCCAGCAGCCAAGGGGGAGCGGGGGCAGATACGCAGTATTTT	CASSQGGAGADTQYF
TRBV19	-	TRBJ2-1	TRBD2	TGTGCCAGTAGTGAGACTAGCGGAGCCAAGATTTACAATGAGCAGTTCTTC	CASSETSGAKIYNEQFF
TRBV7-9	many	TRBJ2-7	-	TGTGCCAGCAGCTTATATGAGACCTACGAGCAGTACTTC	CASSLYETYEQYF
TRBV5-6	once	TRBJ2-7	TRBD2	TGTGCCAGCAGCTTCCCGGGAGGGCCGGGAGAGCAGTACTTC	CASSFPGGPGEQYF
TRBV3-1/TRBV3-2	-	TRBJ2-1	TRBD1	TGTGCCAGCAGCCAAGTTTTTGAGGGGGACAGGGGTCGGAATGAGCAGTTCTTC	CASSQVFEGDRGRNEQFF
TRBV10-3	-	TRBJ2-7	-	TGTGCCATCAGTGCAGGTCGAACCACCTTCGAGCAGTACTTC	CAISAGRTTFEQYF
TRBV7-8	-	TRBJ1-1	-	TGTGCCAGCAGCTTAGGGGGACTCAGGGTTGGGGCTTTCTTT	CASSLGGLRVGAFF
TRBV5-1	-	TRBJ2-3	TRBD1	TGCGCCAGCAGCTTGGGGGACAGGGGGAGTACAGATACGCAGTATTTT	CASSLGDRGSTDTQYF
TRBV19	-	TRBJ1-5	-	TGTGCCAGTAGTATACTCCCCGGCGGACCCCAGCATTTT	CASSILPGGPQHF
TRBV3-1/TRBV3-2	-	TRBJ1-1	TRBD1	TGTGCCAGCAGCCCCTTGACAGGGAGGAACACTGAAGCTTTCTTT	CASSPLTGRNTEAFF
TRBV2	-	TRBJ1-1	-	TGTGCCAGCCGTCCCAGGGAAACGACTGAAGCTTTCTTT	CASRPRETTEAFF
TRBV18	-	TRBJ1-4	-	TGTGCCAGCTCACTACAGGCAACTAATGAAAAACTGTTTTTT	CASSLQATNEKLFF
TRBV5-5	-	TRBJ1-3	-	TGTGCCAGCAGCTTGGAGGGAGCCCGATCTGGAAACACCATATATTTT	CASSLEGARSGNTIYF
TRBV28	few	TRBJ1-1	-	TGTGCCAGCACCCCAACAAGGAACACTGAAGCTTTCTTT	CASTPTRNTEAFF
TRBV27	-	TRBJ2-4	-	TGTGCCAGCAGTTTCCGGGTCGGGGGGCTGAACATTCAGTACTTC	CASSFRVGGLNIQYF
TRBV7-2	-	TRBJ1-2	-	TGTGCCAGCAGCTTAGGGTCCCGGGGTTCCGGCTACACCTTC	CASSLGSRGSGYTF
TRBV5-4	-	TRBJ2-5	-	TGTGCCAGCAACTCCCCACAGCTAAGGACCCAGTACTTC	CASNSPQLRTQYF
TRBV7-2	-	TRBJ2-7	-	TGTGCCAGCAGCTTAGAGCCTAGGCACGAGCAGTACTTC	CASSLEPRHEQYF
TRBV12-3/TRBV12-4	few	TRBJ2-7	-	TGTGCCAGCGGACAGCTCTCCTACGAGCAGTACTTC	CASGQLSYEQYF
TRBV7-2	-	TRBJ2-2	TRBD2	TGTGCCAGCAGCTTAGTATCAGCGGGAGGCGGGACCGGGGAGCTGTTTTTT	CASSLVSAGGGTGELFF
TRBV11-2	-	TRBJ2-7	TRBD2	TGTGCCAGCACCGTGCGGGGGGACCTCTCCGAGCAGTACTTC	CASTVRGDLSEQYF
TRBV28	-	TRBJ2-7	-	TGTGCCAGCAGATACCCGGACAGTCCTCAGGGCGAGCAGTACTTC	CASRYPDSPQGEQYF
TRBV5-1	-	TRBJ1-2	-	TGCGCCAGCAGCTTGTCGGGTAACTATGGCTACACCTTC	CASSLSGNYGYTF
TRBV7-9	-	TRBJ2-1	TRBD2	TGTGCCAGCAGCTTAGTTTCGACTAGCGGGACCTACAATGAGCAGTTCTTC	CASSLVSTSGTYNEQFF
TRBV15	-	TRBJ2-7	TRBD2	TGTGCCACCAGCAGAGGGACTAGCGGGAGCTACGAGCAGTACTTC	CATSRGTSGSYEQYF
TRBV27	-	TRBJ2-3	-	TGTGCCAGCAGCGATCCTGGGGCCGCCACAGATACGCAGTATTTT	CASSDPGAATDTQYF
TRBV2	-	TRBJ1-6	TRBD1	TGTGCCAGCAGTTCTCGCGGACAGGGTTATAATTCACCCCTCCACTTT	CASSSRGQGYNSPLHF
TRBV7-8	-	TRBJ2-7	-	TGTGCCAGCAGCTTAGCGGAGGGGGGGTACGAGCAGTACTTC	CASSLAEGGYEQYF
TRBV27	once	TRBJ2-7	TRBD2	TGTGCCAGCAGTTTCGGGGCTAGCGGATCCTACGAGCAGTACTTC	CASSFGASGSYEQYF
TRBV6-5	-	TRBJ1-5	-	TGTGCCAGCTCAGGAAATTTCAATCAGCCCCAGCATTTT	CASSGNFNQPQHF
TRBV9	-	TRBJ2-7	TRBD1	TGTGCCAGCAGCGCAGCCGGGACAGGCAACTACGAGCAGTACTTC	CASSAAGTGNYEQYF
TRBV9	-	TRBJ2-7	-	TGTGCCAGCAGCGTAGGCAGGGTTGTCTACGAGCAGTACTTC	CASSVGRVVYEQYF
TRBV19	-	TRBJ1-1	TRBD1	TGTGCCAGTAGTATAGCAGCAGGGGGCGGCACTGAAGCTTTCTTT	CASSIAAGGGTEAFF
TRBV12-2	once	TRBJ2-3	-	TGTGCAAGTCGCCCCCGACAGGGCGGGGTAGCCCCTGGAGATACGCAGTATTTT	CASRPRQGGVAPGDTQYF
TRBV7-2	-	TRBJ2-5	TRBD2	TGTGCCAGCAGACACACGGGGAGGGAAGAGACCCAGTACTTC	CASRHTGREETQYF
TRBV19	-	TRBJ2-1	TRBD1	TGTGCCAGTACCAACAGGGGTGGGAATGAGCAGTTCTTC	CASTNRGGNEQFF
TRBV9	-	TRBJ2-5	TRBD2	TGTGCCAGCAGCGTGGCTAGCGGGAGGCCCGAAGAGACCCAGTACTTC	CASSVASGRPEETQYF
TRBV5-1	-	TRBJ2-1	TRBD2	TGCGCCAGCAGCCCCAAACTAGCGCCCACGTCTAATGAGCAGTTCTTC	CASSPKLAPTSNEQFF
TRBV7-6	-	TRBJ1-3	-	TGTGCCAGCAGCTTAGTGGAGGGTATGGGAAACACCATATATTTT	CASSLVEGMGNTIYF
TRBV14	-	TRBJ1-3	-	TGTGCCAGCAGCCTCGGAGGGGCTGGAAACACCATATATTTT	CASSLGGAGNTIYF
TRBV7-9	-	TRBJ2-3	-	TGTGCCAGCAGCTTACCGACAGGAACCACAGATACGCAGTATTTT	CASSLPTGTTDTQYF
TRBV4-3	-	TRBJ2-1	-	TGCGCCAGCAGCCCAACACAAGGTGGGGCAGGAGCGGGTGTCAATGAGCAGTTCTTC	CASSPTQGGAGAGVNEQFF